Listed below are T cell receptor beta chains from one sample, sequenced in a study of radiotherapy plus CTLA-4 blockade in lung cancer. Profiled with immunoSEQ multiplex PCR; TCRdb holds only in-frame clones, not every one. Of fewer than 150,000 clones listed, just under 80% are singletons. The input for sequencing was peripheral blood, taken from a patient treated with radiotherapy plus ipilimumab. All receptors come from a human donor with non-small cell lung cancer who had a partial response to radiotherapy plus ipilimumab. CDR3s include the opening cysteine and the closing phenylalanine or tryptophan. A D gene is named only where the DNA matches it firmly. The size entry is marked missing in some rows and otherwise reads once, few, many or a size class.

J gene: TRBJ2-7; D gene: TRBD2; V gene: TRBV5-5; clone size: NA; CDR3 length: 14; CDR3 protein: CASSGGGGNGEQYF; CDR3 DNA: TGTGCCAGCAGCGGGGGGGGAGGGAATGGCGAGCAGTACTTC
J gene: TRBJ1-4; D gene: TRBD1; V gene: TRBV11-2; clone size: NA; CDR3 length: 15; CDR3 protein: CASSLGDRDREKLFF; CDR3 DNA: TGTGCCAGCAGCTTAGGGGACAGGGATCGGGAAAAACTGTTTTTT
J gene: TRBJ1-5; D gene: NA; V gene: TRBV14; clone size: few; CDR3 length: 17; CDR3 protein: CASSQDRSGGRNQPQHF; CDR3 DNA: TGTGCCAGCAGCCAAGATCGGAGCGGGGGGCGGAATCAGCCCCAGCATTTT
J gene: TRBJ2-1; D gene: NA; V gene: TRBV11-3; clone size: few; CDR3 length: 16; CDR3 protein: CASSLAPSAGSNEQFF; CDR3 DNA: TGTGCCAGCAGCTTAGCCCCTAGCGCAGGGAGCAATGAGCAGTTCTTC
J gene: TRBJ2-2; D gene: TRBD2; V gene: TRBV4-3; clone size: NA; CDR3 length: 16; CDR3 protein: CASSRQAGGETGELFF; CDR3 DNA: TGCGCCAGCAGCCGACAAGCGGGAGGTGAAACCGGGGAGCTGTTTTTT
J gene: TRBJ2-1; D gene: TRBD1; V gene: TRBV10-2; clone size: few; CDR3 length: 17; CDR3 protein: CASSGGVRDRGQGEQFF; CDR3 DNA: TGCGCCAGCAGTGGGGGGGTCAGGGACAGGGGGCAAGGTGAGCAGTTCTTC
J gene: TRBJ2-7; D gene: TRBD2; V gene: TRBV6-1; clone size: NA; CDR3 length: 15; CDR3 protein: CASSTGGGRTYEQYF; CDR3 DNA: TGTGCCAGCAGTACTGGTGGCGGGAGGACCTACGAGCAGTACTTC
J gene: TRBJ2-5; D gene: NA; V gene: TRBV6-5; clone size: NA; CDR3 length: 12; CDR3 protein: CASSYDRRTQYF; CDR3 DNA: TGTGCCAGCAGTTACGATAGGAGGACCCAGTACTTC
J gene: TRBJ2-3; D gene: TRBD1; V gene: TRBV30; clone size: NA; CDR3 length: 11; CDR3 protein: CAWSHRGPQYF; CDR3 DNA: TGTGCCTGGAGCCACAGGGGACCGCAGTATTTT
J gene: TRBJ1-5; D gene: NA; V gene: TRBV7-9; clone size: NA; CDR3 length: 15; CDR3 protein: CASSFSVSEGQPQHF; CDR3 DNA: TGTGCCAGCAGCTTTAGCGTGTCTGAGGGTCAGCCCCAGCATTTT
J gene: TRBJ1-4; D gene: TRBD1; V gene: TRBV19; clone size: NA; CDR3 length: 18; CDR3 protein: CASSHRDRGYSTNEKLFF; CDR3 DNA: TGTGCCAGTAGTCACCGGGACAGGGGTTATTCAACTAATGAAAAACTGTTTTTT
J gene: TRBJ2-3; D gene: TRBD2; V gene: TRBV4-1; clone size: NA; CDR3 length: 17; CDR3 protein: CASSQDKPAGVTDTQYF; CDR3 DNA: TGCGCCAGCAGCCAAGATAAACCAGCGGGAGTGACAGATACGCAGTATTTT
J gene: TRBJ1-1; D gene: NA; V gene: TRBV7-9; clone size: few; CDR3 length: 13; CDR3 protein: CASSFDTYTEAFF; CDR3 DNA: TGTGCCAGCAGCTTTGACACGTACACTGAAGCTTTCTTT
J gene: TRBJ2-7; D gene: TRBD1; V gene: TRBV30; clone size: NA; CDR3 length: 11; CDR3 protein: CAWGDSYEQYF; CDR3 DNA: TGTGCCTGGGGGGACAGTTACGAGCAGTACTTC
J gene: TRBJ1-1; D gene: NA; V gene: TRBV19; clone size: NA; CDR3 length: 17; CDR3 protein: CASRTGADTEMWTEAFF; CDR3 DNA: TGTGCCAGTAGGACGGGTGCGGACACCGAAATGTGGACTGAAGCTTTCTTT
J gene: TRBJ2-3; D gene: TRBD2; V gene: TRBV7-9; clone size: NA; CDR3 length: 16; CDR3 protein: CASSLGDSGSTDTQYF; CDR3 DNA: TGTGCCAGCAGCTTAGGAGATAGCGGGAGTACAGATACGCAGTATTTT
J gene: TRBJ2-6; D gene: NA; V gene: TRBV30; clone size: NA; CDR3 length: 16; CDR3 protein: CAWSAFRVRGANVLTF; CDR3 DNA: TGTGCCTGGAGCGCTTTCAGGGTGCGCGGGGCCAACGTCCTGACTTTC
J gene: TRBJ1-1; D gene: TRBD1; V gene: TRBV15; clone size: NA; CDR3 length: 16; CDR3 protein: CATRKQGWGMNTEAFF; CDR3 DNA: TGTGCCACCAGGAAACAGGGGTGGGGTATGAACACTGAAGCTTTCTTT
J gene: TRBJ2-1; D gene: TRBD2; V gene: TRBV30; clone size: NA; CDR3 length: 13; CDR3 protein: CALRASGYNEQFF; CDR3 DNA: TGTGCCCTTAGGGCTAGCGGATACAATGAGCAGTTCTTC
J gene: TRBJ2-2; D gene: NA; V gene: TRBV7-9; clone size: NA; CDR3 length: 17; CDR3 protein: CASSIPPRGNRAGELFF; CDR3 DNA: TGTGCCAGCAGCATCCCCCCACGGGGTAATAGGGCCGGGGAGCTGTTTTTT
J gene: TRBJ2-3; D gene: TRBD1; V gene: TRBV18; clone size: NA; CDR3 length: 15; CDR3 protein: CASSPSQGVVDTQYF; CDR3 DNA: TGTGCCAGCTCACCCTCCCAGGGGGTGGTAGATACGCAGTATTTT
J gene: TRBJ2-1; D gene: TRBD2; V gene: TRBV2; clone size: NA; CDR3 length: 15; CDR3 protein: CASTPLAGLYNEQFF; CDR3 DNA: TGTGCCAGCACCCCACTAGCGGGGCTCTACAATGAGCAGTTCTTC
J gene: TRBJ2-1; D gene: NA; V gene: TRBV30; clone size: once; CDR3 length: 17; CDR3 protein: CAWSGLRDEGAYNEQFF; CDR3 DNA: TGTGCCTGGAGTGGCCTGCGGGACGAAGGGGCCTACAATGAGCAGTTCTTC
J gene: TRBJ1-1; D gene: NA; V gene: TRBV2; clone size: NA; CDR3 length: 15; CDR3 protein: CASSDRTGGNTEAFF; CDR3 DNA: TGTGCCAGCAGTGATAGGACTGGTGGGAACACTGAAGCTTTCTTT
J gene: TRBJ2-3; D gene: TRBD2; V gene: TRBV11-2; clone size: NA; CDR3 length: 17; CDR3 protein: CASSSTPSGRDTDTQYF; CDR3 DNA: TGTGCCAGCAGCTCGACCCCCAGCGGGAGGGACACAGATACGCAGTATTTT
J gene: TRBJ1-1; D gene: TRBD1; V gene: TRBV19; clone size: NA; CDR3 length: 21; CDR3 protein: CASTPSIPGGGFSGRVTEAFF; CDR3 DNA: TGTGCCAGTACCCCCAGTATACCAGGGGGCGGCTTCTCAGGGCGAGTCACTGAAGCTTTCTTT
J gene: TRBJ1-5; D gene: NA; V gene: TRBV6-5; clone size: NA; CDR3 length: 14; CDR3 protein: CASKVLGANQPQHF; CDR3 DNA: TGTGCCAGCAAGGTGTTAGGGGCCAATCAGCCCCAGCATTTT
J gene: TRBJ2-2; D gene: TRBD2; V gene: TRBV5-4; clone size: NA; CDR3 length: 17; CDR3 protein: CASSPGLAPANTGELFF; CDR3 DNA: TGTGCCAGCAGCCCGGGACTAGCGCCCGCGAACACCGGGGAGCTGTTTTTT